This T cell receptor beta chain was sequenced in a study of T cell responses to AZD1222 COVID-19 vaccine. Only in-frame clones appear in the TCRdb table, and some are missing; sequencing was by immunoSEQ multiplex PCR. The repertoire has roughly 100,000 clones, roughly 90% of them found once; the top ten carry about 2.5%. CDR1 and CDR2 from the germline V gene are SGHDN and FVKESK. With 4 bases removed from V and 4 bases from J, the gap between germline ends came to 13 bases. The length of the CDR3 is 14 residues. The TCR was taken from an adult in good health. V gene TRBV14 combines with J gene TRBJ1-1, with D unclear. Here the sequenced sample was peripheral blood, taken on day 0 of AZD1222 vaccination. The CDR3 is CASSPLDGSTEAFF. DNA of the CDR3: TGTGCCAGCAGCCCTTTGGACGGAAGCACTGAAGCTTTCTTT.